The rows below give T cell receptor beta chains drawn from one sample of a study of T cells in Graves' hyperthyroidism and ophthalmopathy. Each CDR3 protein is one row after TCRdb ran MiXCR on the multiplex PCR reads. The sample lists about 640,000 distinct CDR3 sequences, roughly 20% seen once, with roughly a third in the top ten. The material sequenced was blood. These receptors came from a man aged 30-40 years with Graves' ophthalmopathy. CDR3s include the opening cysteine and the closing phenylalanine or tryptophan. A D gene is named only where the DNA matches it firmly. Clone size is not always given. Where it is, it says once, few, many or a class for expanded clones.

>TRBV5-5|NA|NA|TRBJ2-7
TGTGCCAGCAGCTTGGTCGCAGCCATGTACGAGCAGTACTTC
CASSLVAAMYEQYF
>TRBV11-2|many|NA|TRBJ2-1
TGTGCCAGCAGCTTAGAGGCTGAGCAGTTCTTC
CASSLEAEQFF
>TRBV2|many|NA|TRBJ2-5
TGTGCCAGCAGACCGGAGATGGGGGCCCAGTACTTC
CASRPEMGAQYF
>TRBV7-8|few|NA|TRBJ1-5
TGTGCCAGCAGCCCCCTTGGCCCAACATGGGGCAATCAGCCCCAGCATTTT
CASSPLGPTWGNQPQHF
>TRBV11-2|few|TRBD2|TRBJ2-1
TGTGCCAGCAGCTTAAGGGGGCTAGCGGGAGGTGGTGGCAACAATGAGCAGTTCTTC
CASSLRGLAGGGGNNEQFF
>TRBV3-1|NA|TRBD2|TRBJ2-7
TGTGCCAGCAGCCAAGTGGGGACTAGCGGGAGCTACGAGCAGTACTTC
CASSQVGTSGSYEQYF
>TRBV5-1|NA|TRBD2|TRBJ2-3
TGCGCCAGCAGCTTACGGGGACTAGCGGGAGAGGGAGATACGCAGTATTTT
CASSLRGLAGEGDTQYF
>TRBV28|few|TRBD2|TRBJ2-3
TGTGCCAGCAGTTTACCTGCGACTAGCGGCCCTAGCACAGATACGCAGTATTTT
CASSLPATSGPSTDTQYF
>TRBV20-1|NA|NA|TRBJ2-1
TGCAGTGCTAGAGACAGCGGAAGCTCCTACAATGAGCAGTTCTTC
CSARDSGSSYNEQFF
>TRBV27|few|NA|TRBJ2-5
TGTGCCAGCAGTCCCCTCAAGCGGTTTGAGACCCAGTACTTC
CASSPLKRFETQYF
>TRBV28|NA|TRBD1|TRBJ2-1
TGTGCCAGCAGTTTACCAGGGGGCCCCTACAATGAGCAGTTCTTC
CASSLPGGPYNEQFF
>TRBV25-1|NA|NA|TRBJ1-2
TGTGCCAGCAGTGATAGAGAGGGTAATTGGGTGGATGGCTACACCTTC
CASSDREGNWVDGYTF
>TRBV27|few|NA|TRBJ2-2
TGTGCCAGCAGTTTATCGAAGACCGCGAACACCGGGGAGCTGTTTTTT
CASSLSKTANTGELFF
>TRBV12-3/TRBV12-4|many|NA|TRBJ2-5
TGTGCCAGCAGTTTAACCCCGGTGAGGGAGACCCAGTACTTC
CASSLTPVRETQYF
>TRBV7-9|few|NA|TRBJ2-6
TGTGCCAGCACAACTTCCTCTGGGGCCAACGTCCTGACTTTC
CASTTSSGANVLTF
>TRBV18|NA|NA|TRBJ2-1
TGTGCCAGCTCACCTCGAACTGACAATGAGCAGTTCTTC
CASSPRTDNEQFF
>TRBV6-1|NA|TRBD2|TRBJ2-7
TGTGCCAGCAGTCCCCCGCCGGGACTAGCGGACTACGAGCAGTACTTC
CASSPPPGLADYEQYF
>TRBV11-2|many|NA|TRBJ1-1
TGTGCCAGCAGCTTAGGTTCCTCTTCCGCTGAAGCTTTCTTT
CASSLGSSSAEAFF
>TRBV12-3/TRBV12-4|NA|TRBD1|TRBJ2-1
TGTGCCAGCACCCCAGGGGGCACCTACAATGAGCAGTTCTTC
CASTPGGTYNEQFF
>TRBV2|many|NA|TRBJ2-2
TGTGCCAGCAGTGACCCCTCTGGGCACGCCGGGGAAGACACCGGGGAGCTGTTTTTT
CASSDPSGHAGEDTGELFF
>TRBV3-1|NA|NA|TRBJ2-1
TGTGCCAGCAGCCAAATCGGCGGAGACGGCTCCTACAATGAGCAGTTCTTC
CASSQIGGDGSYNEQFF
>TRBV2|many|TRBD1|TRBJ2-5
TGTGCCAGCAGTGAATTGGACAGGGAGCAAGAGACCCAGTACTTC
CASSELDREQETQYF
>TRBV20-1|many|TRBD2|TRBJ2-1
TGCAGTGCTAGGACATCGATAGCGGGAAAAGATTACAATGAGCAGTTCTTC
CSARTSIAGKDYNEQFF
>TRBV27|NA|NA|TRBJ2-3
TGTGCCACCTCCTTGGCGCAATTTAGCACAGATACGCAGTATTTT
CATSLAQFSTDTQYF
>TRBV5-1|few|TRBD1|TRBJ2-5
TGCGCCAGCAGCTTGGAGGTGACAGGGTTAGAGACCCAGTACTTC
CASSLEVTGLETQYF
>TRBV10-3|NA|NA|TRBJ2-3
TGTGCCATCAAGCAGACTAGCACAGATACGCAGTATTTT
CAIKQTSTDTQYF
>TRBV27|few|TRBD2|TRBJ2-1
TGTGCCAGCAGTTTCTCTTGGCGGGAGGTCAACAATGAGCAGTTCTTC
CASSFSWREVNNEQFF
>TRBV20-1|many|TRBD1|TRBJ1-1
TGCAGTGCTTGGGACAGGGGAAATGAAGCTTTCTTT
CSAWDRGNEAFF
>TRBV24-1|NA|NA|TRBJ1-2
TGTGCCACCAGTGCCCTAACGGGGGGCAATGGCTACACCTTC
CATSALTGGNGYTF
>TRBV27|NA|TRBD1|TRBJ1-5
TGTGCCAGTTCTTCGACAGGGGGCCATCAGCCCCAGCATTTT
CASSSTGGHQPQHF
>TRBV2|few|NA|TRBJ1-5
TGTGCCAGCGGAGGGGACGGGGGAGGTCATTTGGGTCAGCCCCAGCATTTT
CASGGDGGGHLGQPQHF
>TRBV3-1|many|TRBD2|TRBJ2-3
TGTGCCAGCAGCCAAATTCCCTTAGCGGGAGTGCCAGATACGCAGTATTTT
CASSQIPLAGVPDTQYF
>TRBV28|many|TRBD1|TRBJ1-5
TGTGCCAGCCACACCGGGACAGAAAGCAATCAGCCCCAGCATTTT
CASHTGTESNQPQHF
>TRBV29-1|many|NA|TRBJ2-4
TGCAGCGTCGAACTAGAGGGCCATCTAGCCAAAAACATTCAGTACTTC
CSVELEGHLAKNIQYF
>TRBV7-2|many|NA|TRBJ2-7
TGTGCCAGCAGCGCCTCGGGCCCAGGGCTCGAGCAGTACTTC
CASSASGPGLEQYF
>TRBV3-1|NA|NA|TRBJ1-5
TGTGCCACCGGGGATTGGACCGGGCCCCAGCATTTT
CATGDWTGPQHF
>TRBV20-1|NA|NA|TRBJ2-5
TGCAGTGCTAGAGATCCGCGGAGCCCACTACCTGAGACCCAGTACTTC
CSARDPRSPLPETQYF
>TRBV5-1|NA|NA|TRBJ2-1
TGCGCCAGCACTGGCGACAACAATGAGCAGTTCTTC
CASTGDNNEQFF
>TRBV20-1|NA|NA|TRBJ2-5
TGCAGTGCTAGAGATATTTCTGAGTACCAAGAGACCCAGTACTTC
CSARDISEYQETQYF
>TRBV7-2|NA|TRBD2|TRBJ2-1
TGCGCCAGCAGCTTCCGATGGGGGCTAGCGGGAGAAAATGAGCAGTTCTTC
CASSFRWGLAGENEQFF
>TRBV20-1|few|TRBD1|TRBJ2-6
TGCAGTGCTGACAGGGTCTCGGATGGGGCCAACGTCCTGACTTTC
CSADRVSDGANVLTF
>TRBV11-2|few|NA|TRBJ2-1
TGTGCCAGCAGCTTAGATGTTCAGGCTAGGGTCTACAATGAGCAGTTCTTC
CASSLDVQARVYNEQFF
>TRBV11-1|many|NA|TRBJ2-3
TGTGCCAGCAGCCCTTCCCTTGGCACAGATACGCAGTATTTT
CASSPSLGTDTQYF
>TRBV7-9|few|TRBD1|TRBJ2-1
TGTGCCAGCAGCTTAGGTCTAGACAGGGGGAGAAATGAGCAGTTCTTC
CASSLGLDRGRNEQFF
>TRBV27|few|NA|TRBJ2-3
TGTGCCAGCAGCGCCGTGGGGGGAGATACGCAGTATTTT
CASSAVGGDTQYF
>TRBV20-1|NA|TRBD1|TRBJ1-1
TGCAGTGCTAGAGAGGGCAGGGGGCGAAAGAACACTGAAGCTTTCTTT
CSAREGRGRKNTEAFF
>TRBV28|NA|NA|TRBJ1-1
TGTGCCAGCAGTCCCCCCCGGCAGTTTCAGGACACTGAAGCTTTCTTT
CASSPPRQFQDTEAFF
>TRBV11-2|many|TRBD2|TRBJ2-3
TGTGCCAGCAGCTTAGTCTCTAGCGGGTCGACAGATACGCAGTATTTT
CASSLVSSGSTDTQYF
>TRBV19|few|NA|TRBJ2-4
TGTGCCAGTAGTACCACCTGGGCAGGGAGAGACATTCAGTACTTC
CASSTTWAGRDIQYF
>TRBV15|few|NA|TRBJ1-5
TGTGCCACCAGCGGTGGTACTGGGCAACCCCAGCATTTT
CATSGGTGQPQHF
>TRBV6-2/TRBV6-3|once|TRBD1|TRBJ2-2
TGTGCCAGCAGGACCAGGGGGTTCGTCACCGGGGAGCTGTTTTTT
CASRTRGFVTGELFF
>TRBV11-2|few|NA|TRBJ1-3
TGTGCCAGCAGCGCCGGGACAAGCTCTGGAAACACCATATATTTT
CASSAGTSSGNTIYF
>TRBV20-1|NA|NA|TRBJ2-7
TGCAGTGCTAGAGGTGGACCGAGCTCCTACGAGCAGTACTTC
CSARGGPSSYEQYF
>TRBV3-1|many|NA|TRBJ1-2
TGTGCCAGCAGCCAAGGCTCAGCCTATGGCTACACCTTC
CASSQGSAYGYTF